This TCR beta chain was recovered during a study of cytomegalovirus exposure and HLA in healthy donors. Broader study findings: The study assumed roughly uniform donor sequencing depth for presence/absence analyses. Specific recognition of CMV antigens was confirmed in vitro for three chains (all CMV-associated).

The PCR used 60 Vbeta and 13 Jbeta primers. As originally analysed: Some 10 million shared chains were among the roughly 78 million unique TCR beta chains that a later analysis counted. Assay used: immunoSEQ multiplex PCR; TCRdb lists only in-frame clones, some missing. V, J and clone size reflect that table, while D and trimming were determined from the DNA. The sample holds 130,000 or so clones, 70% to 80% seen once. For this clone: Its antigen is undetermined.

The length of the CDR3 is 19 residues. The germline gives CDR1 SSHAT, CDR2 FNYEAQ (reference sequence). With V trimmed by 2 bases and J by 2 bases, 14 bases remained unmatched. Sequenced: PBMCs. This chain joins TRBV7-7 and TRBJ2-1; 8 bases fit TRBD2. The source is a female donor in good health and CMV-seropositive. DNA of the CDR3: TGTGCCAGCAGCTTAAGCCCCGTTGGCGGGGGGATTACCTACAATGAGCAGTTCTTC. Its protein is CASSLSPVGGGITYNEQFF.